What follows describes a single T cell receptor (beta chain). Its antigen remains unidentified. This sample is drawn from a study of T cells after yellow fever vaccination. Study background: Researchers used SMART-Seq v4 Ultra Low Input to prepare fractions that had low cell numbers. Points from the study as a whole: Weaker in magnitude, the secondary response showed a faster peak on day 5 versus 15. A large majority of primary-vaccination clones showed up again after the booster (around 95% CD4, around 88% CD8). FACS-sorted repertoires could harbor abundant contaminating bulk-population clonotypes.

J gave up 7 bases and V 7 bases, and 5 bases lay outside the gene matches. CDR1 and CDR2 from the germline V gene are SQVTM and ANQGSEA. The CDR3 has 11 residues. Each CDR3 protein is one row after TCRdb ran MiXCR on the 5' RACE reads. The data contain around 530,000 distinct CDR3 sequences, roughly a sixth of them singletons. This TCR was sampled from a man aged 18 to 30 who received the YFV17D yellow fever vaccine. This material consisted of PBMCs, taken about 5 days after the first yellow fever vaccination. The V and J genes are TRBV29-1 and TRBJ1-2; 8 bases are shared with TRBD1. CDR3 coding DNA: TGCAGCGAGGGACAGGAGGGTGGCTACACCTTC. Translation gives CSEGQEGGYTF.